This TCR beta chain was identified in a study of blood T cell repertoires in COVID-19. Study at large: There were acute and convalescent COVID-19 samples, and they came from the United States, Italy and Spain.

The data were produced by immunoSEQ multiplex PCR, yet TCRdb's version contains in-frame clones alone and is incomplete. This table holds some 390,000 clones, roughly 86% found once. Recruits, aged about 18 to 100 years, lived in 20 to 30 US areas. Donors were grouped by their self-reported clinical history. The study counted Cohort 3 donors as recovered given two negative PCRs, clearance, or symptom resolution. The sample consisted of PBMCs or T cells enriched from blood (not recorded which). This receptor was identified in a woman in her 30s who had recovered from COVID-19.

The CDR3 reads CASSYSDRGATEAFF. The CDR3 nucleotides read TGTGCCAGCAGTTACTCCGACAGGGGAGCCACTGAAGCTTTCTTT. J is TRBJ1-1 and V is TRBV6-5; 8 bases fit TRBD1. Germline CDR1 MNHEY, CDR2 SVGAGI. Trimming removed 0 bases from V and 4 bases from J; junction bases left unmatched: 4. The CDR3 length is 15 residues.